This note documents a single T cell receptor (beta chain) sequence. The antigen is unknown. The sample is drawn from a study of cytomegalovirus exposure and HLA in healthy donors. Study findings and constraints: Later analysis reportedly placed an Asian-associated ancestry cluster below the approximately 680-donor mean in N-insertions. Several of the most significant clusters appeared linked to common viral pathogens, based on a later analysis.

The primer mix had 60 Vbeta and 13 Jbeta primers. The authors' processing: A follow-up analysis tallied tens of millions of unique TCR beta chains, roughly 10 million shared. Clones were sequenced by immunoSEQ multiplex PCR, and TCRdb holds only the in-frame ones, with some missing. The DNA was the basis for D and trimming; V, J and clone size are from that table. The sample lists about 260,000 clones, roughly 86% seen once, with approximately 2% in the top ten. The V and J ends lost 5 bases and 3 bases respectively, with 10 bases between them. This CDR3 contains 13 residues. Germline assignment: CDR1 MRHNA and CDR2 SNTAGT.

This clonotype was sampled from a woman between 35 and 50 years old in good health and CMV-seropositive. Sequencing used PBMCs. V is TRBV6-4 and J is TRBJ1-1; a weak D match, TRBD1 (5 bases). CDR3 protein: CASSLTGDTEAFF. The CDR3 DNA is TGTGCCAGCAGTTTAACAGGTGACACTGAAGCTTTCTTT.